The present T cell receptor (beta chain) was sequenced within a study of T cell responses to AZD1222 COVID-19 vaccine. Notes on the study in general: Females outnumbered males among donors, who were mostly white British; clonal diversity was possibly underestimated. Sampling that yielded the repertoires occurred only after the peak T cell response. Rises in breadth and depth of Spike-specific TCRs came after two AZD1222 doses.

CDR3 length equals 15 residues. CDR1 is SGHAT and CDR2 is FQNNGV in the germline V gene. V lost 5 bases and J lost 7; bases outside the gene matches: 6. Some second doses came at about 4 weeks and others at about 12 weeks; these were pooled. Only in-frame clones appear in the TCRdb table, and some are missing; sequencing was by immunoSEQ multiplex PCR. The repertoire includes 150,000 to 200,000 clones, approximately 94% of them detected once, and roughly 5.6% sits in the top ten. Comments on this clone: Its antigen remains unidentified.

The chain uses TRBV11-2 and TRBJ2-1, with 12 bases matching TRBD2. Sequenced material: peripheral blood, taken 28 days after the second AZD1222 dose. This receptor was obtained from an adult who received the AZD1222 COVID-19 vaccine. The CDR3 protein is CASSILAGGGNEQFF. CDR3 DNA sequence: TGTGCCAGCAGCATCCTAGCGGGAGGGGGTAATGAGCAGTTCTTC.